One and the same sample provided the 10 T cell receptor gamma chains below, sequenced in a study of gamma delta lymphoproliferative disorders and STAT genes. Genomic DNA from isolated PBMCs served as the sequencing template. TCRdb re-called the multiplex PCR reads via CATT. The table records 4,500 to 5,000 gamma-chain clones, 6% to 9% of them present only once. The sequencing sample was made of blood. The source is a human donor in good health.

Sample share makes this clone medium-sized. Written as DNA, the CDR3 is TGTGCTGCGTGGGATCCCTTGAATTATTATAAGAAACTCTTT. Translated: CAAWDPLNYYKKLF. J is TRGJ1 or TRGJ2 and V is TRGV10. The J gene, left out of TCRdb, was set here by checking the DNA against germline. TRGV10 counts as an open reading frame of uncertain function. The CDR3 totals 14 residues. Trimming cost V 8 bases and J 0 bases; bases outside gene matches: 8.

This clone is medium-sized (0.01 to 0.1%) by share. The CDR3 DNA reads as TGTGCCACCTGGGATGGGGATAAGAAACTCTTT. Amino acid sequence: CATWDGDKKLF. The chain has TRGV8 and TRGJ1 or TRGJ2. The J gene, not given by TCRdb, was assigned here from a germline match of the nucleotide sequence. The CDR3 is made up of 11 amino acids. The germline V gene encodes CDR1 VENAVY and CDR2 YDSYNSRV. The V segment lost 3 bases and the J segment 8 bases; nucleotides outside the gene matches: 4.

This clone rates as medium-sized (0.01 to 0.1%). V usage is TRGV8 and J usage is TRGJP1. Assignment of the J gene here rests on matching the DNA to germline, because TCRdb gives none. This CDR3 is 16 amino acids long. V shed 8 bases, J shed 2 bases, and the junction held 14 bases outside the gene matches. The germline V gene has CDR1 VENAVY and CDR2 YDSYNSRV. CDR3 coding DNA: TGTGCCACCTCTACGTTAAGAGGCACCACTGGTTGGTTCAAGATATTT. This codes for CATSTLRGTTGWFKIF.

By proportion, this clone is medium-sized. The genes are TRGV4 and TRGJ1 or TRGJ2. The J gene was not available in TCRdb and was assigned here by matching the DNA to germline segments. The CDR3 spans 13 residues. Germline-derived CDR1 and CDR2 are EGSTGY and YDSYTSSV. J gave up 4 bases and V 4 bases, and 7 bases lay outside the gene matches. The CDR3 DNA follows: TGTGCCACCTGGGAAAAGTTCTATTATAAGAAACTCTTT. This codes for CATWEKFYYKKLF.

Within the sample, this clone is medium-sized. V and J are TRGV2 and TRGJ1 or TRGJ2. In the absence of a J gene in TCRdb, the DNA was matched to germline to assign it here. Germline assignment: CDR1 EGSNGY and CDR2 YDSYNSKV. The CDR3 is 12 residues long. The V and J ends lost 5 bases and 6 bases, in that order; junction bases with no gene match: 7. CDR3 nucleotides: TGTGCCACCTGGGGGGGGTGTTATAAGAAACTCTTT. Translating it yields CATWGGCYKKLF.

Judged by abundance, this clone is medium-sized. The same CDR3 also results from other DNA sequences found in this sample. The chain joins TRGV2 to TRGJ1 or TRGJ2. As TCRdb names no J gene, one was assigned here on the basis of a DNA match to germline. The length of the CDR3 is 11 residues. Germline CDR1 EGSNGY, CDR2 YDSYNSKV. Trimming at V came to 0 bases and at J to 10 bases, leaving 3 bases not matched to a gene. The CDR3 sequence: CATWDGPKKLF. The CDR3 DNA sequence: TGTGCCACCTGGGACGGGCCGAAGAAACTCTTT.

In its sample, this clone ranks as medium-sized. Other DNA sequences in this sample translate to the same CDR3. The rearrangement joins TRGV4 to TRGJ1 or TRGJ2. The J gene is absent in TCRdb and was assigned here via DNA matching to germline. Germline-derived CDR1 and CDR2 are EGSTGY and YDSYTSSV. V lost 0 bases and J lost 10; bases outside the gene matches: 0. The CDR3 runs to 10 residues. As DNA, the CDR3 is TGTGCCACCTGGGATGGGAAGAAACTCTTT. Translation gives CATWDGKKLF.

This clone is medium-sized within its sample. The V and J genes are TRGV5 and TRGJP1. TCRdb lists no J gene, so it was determined here by aligning the DNA to germline. V shed 12 bases, J shed 0 bases, and the junction held 16 bases outside the gene matches. Germline CDR1 is VINAFY and CDR2 is YDVSNSKD. The CDR3 has 16 residues. The CDR3 reads CASPAAKNTTGWFKIF. For the CDR3, the DNA is TGTGCCTCCCCCGCGGCCAAGAATACCACTGGTTGGTTCAAGATATTT.

This clone counts as medium-sized (0.01 to 0.1%). This chain links TRGV5 with TRGJ1 or TRGJ2. TCRdb is silent on the J gene; assignment here came from matching the DNA to germline. Germline CDR1 is VINAFY and CDR2 is YDVSNSKD. V gave up 3 bases and J gave up 7 bases; unmatched junction bases: 3. The CDR3 has 11 amino acids. The CDR3 DNA follows: TGTGCCACCTGGGACCGATATAAGAAACTCTTT. Protein: CATWDRYKKLF.

Judged by abundance, this clone is medium-sized. The rearrangement joins TRGV3 to TRGJ1 or TRGJ2. Since TCRdb gives no J gene, matching the DNA to germline was used here to assign it. Trimming removed 0 bases from V and 0 bases from J; junction bases left unmatched: 2. The CDR3 runs 14 residues. Per the germline V gene, CDR1 is VTNTFY and CDR2 is YDVSTARD (reference sequence). This CDR3 is CATWDRVNYYKKLF. CDR3 DNA: TGTGCCACCTGGGACAGGGTGAATTATTATAAGAAACTCTTT.